The 20 T cell receptor beta chains listed next were all sequenced from one sample in a study of blood T cell repertoires in COVID-19. Repertoires were generated with immunoSEQ multiplex PCR, while TCRdb's copy carries only in-frame clones and drops some. Here the sample spans 150,000 to 200,000 clones, more than 80% being singletons. Sequenced material: peripheral blood. These receptors originate from a human donor in a cohort sampled during active COVID-19.

The chain links TRBV7-9 to TRBJ2-7; no definite D call. CDR3 length: 11 residues. Per germline, CDR1 SEHNR and CDR2 FQNEAQ (reference sequence). Trimming shortened V by 5 bases and J by 6 bases, and 8 bases separated the two germline ends. The DNA of the CDR3 is TGTGCCAGCAGCGTCGGTCGCGAGCAGTACTTC. As protein: CASSVGREQYF.

A word on this clone: At the DNA level, this CDR3 is encoded by other sequences in the same sample as well. This CDR3 is CASSPGGYGYTF. CDR3 DNA: TGTGCCAGCAGCCCCGGGGGCTATGGCTACACCTTC. V gene TRBV12-3 or TRBV12-4 combines with J gene TRBJ1-2; maybe TRBD1 (5 bases). Trimming shortened V by 6 bases and J by 4 bases, and 9 bases separated the two germline ends. The CDR3 is made up of 12 amino acids.

As DNA, the CDR3 is TGCGCCAGCAGCCAGGGGGGGCTTGGGCAGCCCCAGCATTTT. It is translated as CASSQGGLGQPQHF. The chain couples TRBV4-3 to TRBJ1-5; possible D gene TRBD1, 6 bases. Germline assignment: CDR1 LGHNA and CDR2 YSLEER. V was pared by 3 bases and J by 7 bases, with 13 bases between. The CDR3 contains 14 residues.

The chain has TRBV4-3 and TRBJ2-7; D not resolved. This CDR3 has 16 amino acids. Trimming took 0 bases from V and 0 from J, leaving 12 bases between them. Per germline, CDR1 LGHNA and CDR2 YSLEER. DNA of the CDR3: TGCGCCAGCAGCCAAGATCTTCCTATGCTCTCCTACGAGCAGTACTTC. It is translated as CASSQDLPMLSYEQYF.

The V gene is TRBV7-2, the J gene TRBJ2-1; unclear D gene. Germline V gene data show CDR1 as SGHTA and CDR2 as FQGNSA. The CDR3 contains 15 residues. V lost 1 base and J 5 bases, leaving 12 bases between the germline ends. In DNA, the CDR3 is TGTGCCAGCAGCTTAGGTTTAGCAAAAAACAATGAGCAGTTCTTC. Translating gives CASSLGLAKNNEQFF.

The rearrangement uses TRBV14 and TRBJ2-6; no reliable D call. Trimming cost V 5 bases and J 1 base, with 9 bases left between them. The CDR3 contains 15 residues. The germline CDR1 and CDR2 sequences are SGHDN and FVKESK. The DNA of the CDR3 is TGTGCCAGCAGCGTAACAGCATCTGGGGCCAACGTCCTGACTTTC. It translates to CASSVTASGANVLTF.

The chain carries TRBV7-3 and TRBJ2-1; 7 bases are shared with TRBD2. The CDR3 is 15 residues long. Germline CDR1 reads SGHTA; CDR2 reads FQGTGA. The J segment lost 3 bases and the V segment lost 3 bases, leaving 5 bases of the junction unmatched. CDR3 loop: CASSFDSGYYNEQFF. The DNA for the CDR3 is TGTGCCAGCAGCTTCGATAGCGGGTACTACAATGAGCAGTTCTTC.

The genes are TRBV4-3 and TRBJ2-7, with 8 bases matching TRBD1. CDR1 and CDR2 from the germline V gene are LGHNA and YSLEER. This CDR3 spans 15 amino acids. The ends lost 2 bases at V and 0 bases at J; junction bases unmatched: 3. Written as DNA, the CDR3 is TGCGCCAGCAGCCAATACAGGGGGAGCTCCTACGAGCAGTACTTC. This encodes CASSQYRGSSYEQYF.

This clone was detected only a few times. This chain uses TRBV7-8 with TRBJ1-2; D possibly corresponds to TRBD1 (6 bases). This CDR3 is 13 amino acids long. Germline-derived CDR1 and CDR2 are SGHVS and FQNEAQ. V was cut by 2 bases and J by 6 bases, with 10 bases left in between. This CDR3 is CASSLNRVDGYTF. The CDR3 DNA reads TGTGCCAGCAGCTTAAACAGGGTTGATGGCTACACCTTC.

The chain employs TRBV19 and TRBJ1-5, with 8 bases that match TRBD1. Germline assignment: CDR1 LNHDA and CDR2 SQIVND (reference sequence). CDR3 length equals 18 residues. The J segment lost 0 bases and the V segment lost 7 bases, leaving 14 bases of the junction unmatched. CDR3 nucleotide sequence: TGTGCCAGTAACCCGGAGAGGACAGGGACTATTAGCAATCAGCCCCAGCATTTT. It is translated as CASNPERTGTISNQPQHF. Supplemented by reference TRBV19 and TRBJ1-5, the full variable domain reads DGGITQSPKYLFRKEGQNVTLSCEQNLNHDAMYWYRQDPGQGLRLIYYSQIVNDFQKGDIAEGYSVSREKKESFPLTVTSAQKNPTAFYLCASNPERTGTISNQPQHFGDGTRLSIL.

The V gene is TRBV5-8, the J gene TRBJ2-7; TRBD1 matches 7 bases. The CDR3 spans 15 residues. Germline trimming cut 4 bases from V and 3 bases from J; bases unmatched to any gene: 10. Germline assignment: CDR1 SGHTS and CDR2 YDEGEE. CDR3 nucleotide sequence: TGTGCCAGCAGCCGAGGTCCCGGGACAGACTACGAGCAGTACTTC. Translated, it gives CASSRGPGTDYEQYF.

J is TRBJ2-1 and V is TRBV27; a possible D gene is TRBD1 (6 bases). Trimming removed 5 bases from V and 9 bases from J, with 20 bases in between. CDR3 length: 15 residues. CDR1 MNHEY and CDR2 SMNVEV come from the germline V gene (reference sequence). This chain's CDR3 is CASSPEGQGLGEQFF. CDR3 DNA sequence: TGTGCCAGCAGTCCCGAGGGCCAGGGGTTGGGTGAGCAGTTCTTC.

Only a few counts were recorded for this clone. The chain recombines TRBV6-2 or TRBV6-3 with TRBJ2-3, with 10 bases that match TRBD2. Trimming at V came to 5 bases and at J to 2 bases, leaving 4 bases not matched to a gene. This CDR3 region has 15 residues. CDR1 MNHEY and CDR2 SVGEGT come from the germline V gene. The CDR3 is CASSQLAGNTDTQYF. The CDR3 DNA sequence: TGTGCCAGCAGTCAACTAGCGGGGAACACAGATACGCAGTATTTT.

This chain joins TRBV7-2 and TRBJ2-2, with a weak D call TRBD2 (6 bases). Per the germline V gene, CDR1 is SGHTA and CDR2 is FQGNSA. The germline V and J ends were trimmed by 2 bases and 7 bases, with 14 bases remaining between them. This CDR3 is built from 15 residues. The CDR3 DNA reads as TGTGCCAGCAGCTTAAATACCGGAGCGGGCGGGGAGCTGTTTTTT. Translation: CASSLNTGAGGELFF.

This clone has a handful of counts. The CDR3 nucleotides read TGTGCCAGCAGCTCCGGACAGGGCCGATCCGGGGAGCTGTTTTTT. It encodes CASSSGQGRSGELFF. The J gene is TRBJ2-2, the V gene TRBV7-9; 8 nucleotides agree with TRBD1. The germline CDR1 and CDR2 sequences are SEHNR and FQNEAQ (reference sequence). The junction had 7 bases not matched to a gene; V was cut back by 4 bases and J by 6 bases. The CDR3 totals 15 residues.

The V call is TRBV2, the J call TRBJ2-7, with D perhaps TRBD2 (6 bases). The CDR3 sequence is 13 residues long. The germline V gene encodes CDR1 SNHLY and CDR2 FYNNEI. V was pared by 8 bases and J by 3 bases, with 14 bases between. CDR3 bases: TGTGCCAGCCGACTCGGGGGTCGCTACGAGCAGTACTTC. The encoded protein is CASRLGGRYEQYF.

CDR3 DNA: TGTGCCACCAGTGAGCCCCAGGGATATACGCAGTATTTT. Protein sequence: CATSEPQGYTQYF. This rearrangement joins TRBV24-1 to TRBJ2-3; tentatively, D is TRBD1 (5 bases). This CDR3 has 13 residues. CDR1 is KGHDR and CDR2 is SFDVKD in the germline V gene. The V end lost 4 bases, the J end lost 7 bases, and 11 bases lay between the germline ends.

The chain couples TRBV29-1 to TRBJ2-3; weak D call: TRBD2 (6 bases). This CDR3 region has 13 residues. CDR1 and CDR2 from the germline V gene are SQVTM and ANQGSEA. Trimming shortened V by 4 bases and J by 2 bases, and 10 bases separated the two germline ends. This CDR3 is CSVGGRSTDTQYF. The CDR3 nucleotides are TGCAGCGTTGGGGGGAGGTCCACAGATACGCAGTATTTT.

The chain links TRBV5-4 to TRBJ1-5; perhaps TRBD1 as D (6 bases). V lost 3 bases, J lost 7 bases, and 20 bases lay in between. The CDR3 extends over 16 amino acids. Germline V gives CDR1 SGHNT, CDR2 YYREEE (reference sequence). DNA for the CDR3: TGTGCCAGCAGCTGGGGGGGATCACAGGGAGGGCAGCCCCAGCATTTT. Its protein is CASSWGGSQGGQPQHF.

V gene TRBV3-1 (or the pseudogene TRBV3-2) combines with J gene TRBJ2-7, with 8 positions matching TRBD1. Germline V gives CDR1 LGHDT, CDR2 YNNKEL (reference sequence). The CDR3 runs to 14 residues. J lost 3 bases, V lost 4 bases, and 5 bases had no gene match. CDR3 sequence (DNA): TGTGCCAGCAGCCTCTGGGACAGGATCTACGAGCAGTACTTC. It specifies CASSLWDRIYEQYF.